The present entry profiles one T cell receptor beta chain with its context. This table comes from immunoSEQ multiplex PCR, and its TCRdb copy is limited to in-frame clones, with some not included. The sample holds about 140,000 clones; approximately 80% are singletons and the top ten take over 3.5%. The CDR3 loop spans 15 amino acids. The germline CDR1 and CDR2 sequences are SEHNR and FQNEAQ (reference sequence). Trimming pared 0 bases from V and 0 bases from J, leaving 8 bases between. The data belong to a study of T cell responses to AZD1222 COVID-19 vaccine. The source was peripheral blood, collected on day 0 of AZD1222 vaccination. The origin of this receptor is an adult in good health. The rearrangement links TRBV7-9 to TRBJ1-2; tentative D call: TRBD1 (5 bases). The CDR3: CASSLAGTTNYGYTF. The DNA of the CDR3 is TGTGCCAGCAGCTTAGCGGGGACGACTAACTATGGCTACACCTTC.